This TCR beta chain emerged from a study of low-dose radiotherapy and immunotherapy resistance in tumors. About the research overall: The study gave Cohort 2 1 Gy per fraction every two weeks, totaling 13 Gy over 26 weeks.

TRAV- and TRBV-specific primers primed first-strand cDNA, covering alpha and beta chains. For amplifying TCRs, the PCR ran for about 20 cycles with Phusion, which was used together with a constant-region primer and the adapter on the V primers. TCRdb used MiXCR to reprocess the reads, holding one entry per CDR3 protein. The sample lists about 82,000 distinct CDR3 sequences; approximately 19% were seen once. The sample's time point: before trial treatment. V trimming: 3 bases; J trimming: 5 bases; junction bases outside the gene matches: 7. The CDR3 runs 17 residues. Germline loops: CDR1 MGHRA, CDR2 YSYEKL. There are many counts of this clonotype.

Here the sequenced sample was PBMCs, taken before treatment. This receptor was obtained from a male donor with prostate cancer. The V gene is TRBV4-1, the J gene TRBJ2-3, with 14 nucleotides matching TRBD2. DNA for the CDR3: TGCGCCAGCAGCCATTTAGGGACTAGCGGGAGTAAAGATACGCAGTATTTT. This gives the protein CASSHLGTSGSKDTQYF.